The TCR beta chain under discussion was sequenced for a study of blood T cell repertoires in COVID-19. Across the study: The United States, Italy and Spain supplied acute and convalescent COVID-19 samples. From T cells, B-cell-depleted T cells, or PBMCs came the material, which was cDNA or gDNA.

This CDR3 has 18 amino acids. Looked up from germline, CDR1 is MNHEY and CDR2 is SVGEGT. The J segment lost 0 bases and the V segment lost 2 bases, leaving 10 bases of the junction unmatched. Repertoires were generated with immunoSEQ multiplex PCR, while TCRdb's copy carries only in-frame clones and drops some. The profile shows some 300,000 clones, just under 90% of them singletons. Sample: peripheral blood. This TCR came from a woman between 50 and 59 years old with COVID-19, enrolled during active disease. The chain has TRBV6-2 or TRBV6-3 and TRBJ2-1, with 7 bases fitting TRBD2. The CDR3 loop reads CASSYTNSGKGSYNEQFF. In DNA form, the CDR3 reads TGTGCCAGCAGTTACACTAACAGCGGGAAAGGCTCCTACAATGAGCAGTTCTTC.